This is a list of T cell receptor beta chains from one sample in a study of cytomegalovirus exposure and HLA in healthy donors. Profiled with immunoSEQ multiplex PCR; TCRdb holds only in-frame clones, not every one. The table lists about 350,000 clones, roughly 87% of them singletons. The specimen sequenced was PBMCs. These receptors were obtained from a woman aged 25-40 years in good health and CMV-seropositive. CDR3s include the opening cysteine and the closing phenylalanine or tryptophan. Each record gives: J gene, D gene, clone size, V gene, CDR3 protein, CDR3 DNA. The D gene is left open where the match is weak. Not all rows give a size; the values are once, few, many and, for expanded clones, a class.

>TRBJ2-1|-|-|TRBV18
CASSPIGEGPFF
TGTGCCAGCTCACCGATCGGGGAAGGTCCGTTCTTC
>TRBJ2-1|-|-|TRBV27
CASSLSSGGRDNEQFF
TGTGCCAGCAGTTTATCTAGCGGAGGCAGGGACAATGAGCAGTTCTTC
>TRBJ2-3|-|-|TRBV27
CASSAWTDEDTQYF
TGTGCCAGCAGTGCCTGGACCGACGAGGATACGCAGTATTTT
>TRBJ1-5|-|-|TRBV7-9
CASSSGGGQPQHF
TGTGCCAGCAGCTCCGGGGGGGGTCAGCCCCAGCATTTT
>TRBJ2-7|-|-|TRBV5-6
CASSLVGGGEQYF
TGTGCCAGCAGCTTGGTTGGGGGCGGTGAGCAGTACTTC
>TRBJ2-7|-|once|TRBV28
CASSLRREQYF
TGTGCCAGCAGTTTACGCCGTGAGCAGTACTTC
>TRBJ2-3|TRBD2|-|TRBV6-5
CASSYEAGGRDTQYF
TGTGCCAGCAGTTACGAGGCGGGAGGGAGGGATACGCAGTATTTT
>TRBJ1-4|-|-|TRBV13
CASSLELLFLTNEKLFF
TGTGCCAGCAGCTTAGAACTGCTATTTTTGACTAATGAAAAACTGTTTTTT
>TRBJ1-4|TRBD1|-|TRBV11-2
CASSSEQGEGEKLFF
TGTGCCAGCAGCTCCGAACAGGGGGAGGGTGAAAAACTGTTTTTT
>TRBJ1-5|TRBD1|-|TRBV2
CASNLQGANNQPQHF
TGTGCCAGCAACCTACAGGGGGCTAACAATCAGCCCCAGCATTTT
>TRBJ2-2|-|-|TRBV4-1
CASRGRTGELFF
TGCGCCAGCCGGGGCCGCACCGGGGAGCTGTTTTTT
>TRBJ2-5|-|once|TRBV14
CASSQGTEIQETQYF
TGTGCCAGCAGCCAAGGGACAGAGATCCAAGAGACCCAGTACTTC
>TRBJ2-7|-|-|TRBV19
CASSVGAGYEQYF
TGTGCCAGCTCCGTCGGCGCGGGCTACGAGCAGTACTTC
>TRBJ2-4|TRBD1|once|TRBV28
CASSPGTGAGIQYF
TGTGCCAGCAGCCCTGGGACAGGGGCAGGCATTCAGTACTTC
>TRBJ2-1|TRBD1|-|TRBV25-1
CASSELGQGYNEQFF
TGTGCCAGCAGTGAACTGGGACAGGGGTACAATGAGCAGTTCTTC
>TRBJ1-6|-|few|TRBV11-2
CASSFTQHLQPLHF
TGTGCCAGCAGCTTTACCCAACATCTCCAACCCCTCCACTTT
>TRBJ2-5|-|-|TRBV5-1
CASSLTGMGETQYF
TGCGCCAGCAGCTTGACAGGGATGGGAGAGACCCAGTACTTC
>TRBJ1-2|-|-|TRBV4-3
CASTLSRRSNYGYTF
TGCGCCAGCACCCTGTCCCGCCGATCTAACTATGGCTACACCTTC
>TRBJ2-3|-|once|TRBV19
CASSIWGSTDTQYF
TGTGCCAGTAGTATCTGGGGAAGCACAGATACGCAGTATTTT
>TRBJ2-7|TRBD2|-|TRBV5-1
CASSLVSGSYEQYF
TGCGCCAGCAGCTTGGTTAGCGGGAGTTACGAGCAGTACTTC
>TRBJ2-5|TRBD2|-|TRBV7-8
CASSLIFSGRSQETQYF
TGTGCCAGCAGCTTAATTTTTAGCGGGAGGAGTCAAGAGACCCAGTACTTC